This T cell receptor (beta chain) comes out of a study of T cell responses to AZD1222 COVID-19 vaccine. Clones were sequenced by immunoSEQ multiplex PCR, and TCRdb holds only the in-frame ones, with some missing. The sample shows about 140,000 clones, 90% of them seen only once. Trimming took 5 bases from V and 3 from J, leaving 14 bases between them. CDR1 is LNHDA and CDR2 is SQIVND in the germline V gene (reference sequence). CDR3 length: 15 amino acids. Of note for this clone: Its antigen is as yet unknown.

Regarding the study as a whole: Spike-spanning, vaccine-associated CD4 TCRs were dominant at 160-218 and 743-854. Of the AZD1222 recipients, only 5 to 7 were seropositive at baseline. A mostly white British donor set with more females was recruited, and clonal diversity was possibly underestimated.

The sequences come from peripheral blood, collected 28 days after the second AZD1222 dose. This sequence was found in an adult who received the AZD1222 COVID-19 vaccine. The genes are TRBV19 and TRBJ2-4; D uncertain. CDR3 protein: CASSGRLWGKNIQYF. Here the CDR3 DNA reads TGTGCCAGTAGTGGCAGGTTGTGGGGCAAAAACATTCAGTACTTC.